The present TCR beta chain was sequenced within a study of Ad26.COV2.S vaccination and SARS-CoV-2 variants. Study-level background: By the intramuscular route, Ad26.COV2.S was given once, or twice 56 days apart.

In germline, CDR1 is MGHRA, CDR2 YSYEKL. The CDR3 is made up of 16 amino acids. V lost 4 bases and J 5 bases, leaving 19 bases between the germline ends. Treatment here: over 15 received Ad26.COV2.S at low or high dose, single or two shots; roughly 5 received placebo; per-sample allocation not given. After the first vaccine or placebo injection, samples were drawn on day 63. Expressing Wuhan-strain SARS-CoV-2 spike, an Ad26 vector served as the vaccine. Profiled with immunoSEQ multiplex PCR; TCRdb holds only in-frame clones, not every one. Of around 400,000 clones in the sample, approximately 91% were seen once.

The source of this sequence is a person aged 18-65 years who received the Ad26.COV2.S COVID-19 vaccine or a placebo. The sequenced sample was peripheral blood, obtained in a trial of Ad26.COV2.S vaccine versus placebo. The genes are TRBV4-1 and TRBJ2-3; the D gene is possibly TRBD2 (5 bases). CDR3 in amino acids: CASSLDGIGRGDTQYF. The CDR3 DNA reads as TGCGCCAGCAGCCTAGACGGGATAGGGCGCGGAGATACGCAGTATTTT.